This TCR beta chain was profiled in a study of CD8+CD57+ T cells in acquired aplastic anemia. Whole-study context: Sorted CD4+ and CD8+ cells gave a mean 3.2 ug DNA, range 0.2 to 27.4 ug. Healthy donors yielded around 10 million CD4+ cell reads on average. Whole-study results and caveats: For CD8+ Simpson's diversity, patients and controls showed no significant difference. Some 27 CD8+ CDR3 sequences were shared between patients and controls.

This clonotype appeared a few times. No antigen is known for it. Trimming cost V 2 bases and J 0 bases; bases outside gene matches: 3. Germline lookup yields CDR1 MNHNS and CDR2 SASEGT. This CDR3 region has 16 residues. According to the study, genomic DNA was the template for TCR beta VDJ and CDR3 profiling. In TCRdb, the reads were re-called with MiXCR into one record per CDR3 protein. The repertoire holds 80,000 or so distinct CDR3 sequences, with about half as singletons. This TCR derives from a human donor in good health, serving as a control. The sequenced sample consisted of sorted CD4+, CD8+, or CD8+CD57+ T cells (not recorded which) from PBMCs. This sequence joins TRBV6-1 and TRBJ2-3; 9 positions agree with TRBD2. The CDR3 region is CASSELAGTSTDTQYF. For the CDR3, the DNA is TGTGCCAGCAGTGAACTAGCGGGAACTAGCACAGATACGCAGTATTTT.